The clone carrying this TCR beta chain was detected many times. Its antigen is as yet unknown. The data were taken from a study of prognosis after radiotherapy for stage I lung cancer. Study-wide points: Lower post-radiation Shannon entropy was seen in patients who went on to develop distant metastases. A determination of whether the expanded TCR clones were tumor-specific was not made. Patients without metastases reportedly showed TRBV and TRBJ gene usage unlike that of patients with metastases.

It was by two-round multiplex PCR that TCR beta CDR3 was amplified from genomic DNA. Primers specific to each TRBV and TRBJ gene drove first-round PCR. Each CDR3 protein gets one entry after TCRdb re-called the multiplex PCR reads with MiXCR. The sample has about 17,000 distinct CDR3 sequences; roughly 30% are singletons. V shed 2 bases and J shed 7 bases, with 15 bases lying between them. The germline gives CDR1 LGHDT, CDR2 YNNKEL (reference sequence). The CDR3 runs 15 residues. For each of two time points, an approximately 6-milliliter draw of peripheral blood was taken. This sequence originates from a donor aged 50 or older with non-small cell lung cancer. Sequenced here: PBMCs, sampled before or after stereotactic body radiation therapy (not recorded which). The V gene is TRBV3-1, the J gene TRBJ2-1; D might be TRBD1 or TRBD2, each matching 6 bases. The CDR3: CASSQLQGTANEQFF. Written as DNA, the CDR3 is TGTGCCAGCAGCCAACTTCAGGGGACTGCGAATGAGCAGTTCTTC.